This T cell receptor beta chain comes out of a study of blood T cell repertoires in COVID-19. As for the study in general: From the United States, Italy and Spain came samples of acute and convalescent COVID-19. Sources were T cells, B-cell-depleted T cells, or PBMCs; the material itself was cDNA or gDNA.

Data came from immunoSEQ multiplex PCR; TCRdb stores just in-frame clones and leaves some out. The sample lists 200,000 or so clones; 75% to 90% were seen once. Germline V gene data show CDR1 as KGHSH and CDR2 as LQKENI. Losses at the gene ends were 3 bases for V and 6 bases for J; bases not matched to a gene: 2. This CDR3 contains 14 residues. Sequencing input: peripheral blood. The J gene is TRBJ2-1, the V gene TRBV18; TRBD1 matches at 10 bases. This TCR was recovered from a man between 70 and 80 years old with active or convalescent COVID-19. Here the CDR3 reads CASSPWDRGNEQFF. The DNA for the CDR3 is TGTGCCAGCTCACCTTGGGACAGGGGCAATGAGCAGTTCTTC.